The 27 T cell receptor beta chains reported below all come from one sample, sequenced in a study of cytomegalovirus exposure and HLA in healthy donors listed by TCRdb under 2017. Library preparation used the immunoSEQ multiplex PCR assay. A mixture of 60 forward primers for TCR Vbeta segments and 13 reverse primers for TCR Jbeta segments was used in the multiplex PCR. The immuneACCESS repertoire file appears here via TCRdb, limited to in-frame rearrangements. These files lack a portion of the clones; in checked studies, under half of the deficit traces to unresolved V genes, and the cause of the others is not known. The sample contains 98,000 or so clones, 60% to 80% of them found a single time. The top ten hold roughly 6% of the sample. Sequencing input: PBMCs. These receptors were collected from a man in his 60s in good health and CMV-seropositive.

The chain joins TRBV9 to TRBJ2-7, with 10 bases aligning to TRBD2. In germline, CDR1 is SGDLS, CDR2 YYNGEE. This CDR3 comprises 15 residues. V shed 3 bases and J 4 bases; nucleotides not matched to a gene: 7. The CDR3 is CASSDPAGGEYEQYF. CDR3 nucleotides: TGTGCCAGCAGCGACCCAGCGGGGGGGGAGTACGAGCAGTACTTC.

The gene calls are TRBV6-5 and TRBJ2-3, with 8 nucleotides matching TRBD1. The V segment lost 5 bases and the J segment 5 bases; nucleotides outside the gene matches: 6. Per the germline V gene, CDR1 is MNHEY and CDR2 is SVGAGI. The CDR3 extends over 14 amino acids. In nucleotides, the CDR3 is TGTGCCAGCAGTGGCAGGGGGCCAATAGATACGCAGTATTTT. It codes for CASSGRGPIDTQYF.

The V call is TRBV5-1, the J call TRBJ1-1, with D unresolved. CDR3 length: 15 residues. V was cut by 0 bases and J by 5 bases, with 14 bases left in between. CDR1 is SGHRS, CDR2 YFSETQ, per germline. Written as DNA, the CDR3 is TGCGCCAGCAGCTTGGAGGAGGGTGGTTGGACTGAAGCTTTCTTT. Encoded protein: CASSLEEGGWTEAFF. The full variable domain, with the rest looked up from reference TRBV5-1 and TRBJ1-1, is KAGVTQTPRYLIKTRGQQVTLSCSPISGHRSVSWYQQTPGQGLQFLFEYFSETQRNKGNFPGRFSGRQFSNSRSEMNVSTLELGDSALYLCASSLEEGGWTEAFFGQGTRLTVV.

This sequence joins TRBV7-9 and TRBJ1-5; D is undetermined. Per the germline V gene, CDR1 is SEHNR and CDR2 is FQNEAQ (reference sequence). The CDR3 has 13 residues. The V end lost 3 bases, the J end lost 8 bases, and 11 bases lay between the germline ends. The DNA for the CDR3 is TGTGCCAGCAGCTTTTCCCATGAGGAGCCCCAGCATTTT. Translation gives CASSFSHEEPQHF.

This rearrangement joins TRBV29-1 to TRBJ2-1, with D tentatively TRBD1 (6 bases). Trimming took 7 bases from V and 7 from J, leaving 17 bases between them. Germline V CDR1 and CDR2: SQVTM, ANQGSEA. The CDR3 covers 13 residues. CDR3 protein: CSAALTGINEQFF. In DNA form, the CDR3 reads TGCAGCGCTGCGCTCACAGGGATTAATGAGCAGTTCTTC.

V is TRBV30 and J is TRBJ2-7, with 8 bases identical to TRBD2. The CDR3 spans 14 residues. V lost 2 bases to trimming and J lost 0 bases; unmatched junction nucleotides: 3. Germline CDR1 and CDR2: GTSNPN and SVGIG (reference sequence). CDR3 sequence: CAWSTGGSSYEQYF. The CDR3 DNA reads as TGTGCCTGGAGTACGGGGGGGTCCTCCTACGAGCAGTACTTC.

The chain carries TRBV7-8 and TRBJ1-4; unclear D gene. Germline CDR1 reads SGHVS; CDR2 reads FQNEAQ. The CDR3 totals 14 residues. Trimming pared 4 bases from V and 6 bases from J, leaving 12 bases between. The CDR3: CASSYGIGHEKLFF. The DNA of the CDR3 is TGTGCCAGCAGCTACGGGATTGGACATGAAAAACTGTTTTTT.

The chain recombines TRBV7-8 with TRBJ1-5, with no clear D. Germline V gives CDR1 SGHVS, CDR2 FQNEAQ. The CDR3 spans 16 residues. Trimming took off 2 bases at V and 1 base at J, with 12 bases between the two ends. This CDR3 reads CASSLRIRSSNQPQHF. The CDR3 DNA reads as TGTGCCAGCAGCTTAAGGATCAGGTCCAGCAATCAGCCCCAGCATTTT.

Concerning this clone itself: The sample holds other DNA sequences that translate to the same CDR3. For the CDR3, the DNA is TGTGCCAGCAGTGCAGGGACAGGGGACTACAATGAGCAGTTCTTC. Its translation is CASSAGTGDYNEQFF. J is TRBJ2-1 and V is TRBV5-5; 10 bases map to TRBD1. V lost 5 bases, J lost 3 bases, and 5 bases stayed unmatched. The CDR3 contains 15 residues. CDR1 is SGHKS and CDR2 is YYEKEE in the germline V gene (reference sequence).

The gene calls are TRBV4-2 and TRBJ2-1; 7 bases map to TRBD1. V lost 4 bases, J lost 8 bases, and 5 bases stayed unmatched. The CDR3 contains 13 residues. The germline CDR1 and CDR2 sequences are LGHNA and YNFKEQ. CDR3 residues: CASSRDRVDEQFF. Here the CDR3 DNA reads TGTGCCAGCAGCCGTGACAGGGTTGATGAGCAGTTCTTC.

V usage is TRBV2 and J usage is TRBJ2-1; 8 nucleotides align to TRBD1. In germline, CDR1 is SNHLY, CDR2 FYNNEI. V was pared by 5 bases and J by 9 bases, with 3 bases of the junction left unmatched. CDR3 length: 12 residues. The CDR3 sequence: CASSPTGGEQFF. The CDR3, as DNA: TGTGCCAGCAGTCCTACAGGGGGTGAGCAGTTCTTC.

The J gene is TRBJ2-2, the V gene TRBV7-8, with a possible D match to TRBD2 (6 bases). Germline V gene sequence: CDR1 SGHVS, CDR2 FQNEAQ. Trimming shortened V by 5 bases and J by 1 base, and 11 bases separated the two germline ends. CDR3 length: 15 residues. DNA of the CDR3: TGTGCCAGCAGCCGTAGCGGATGGAACACCGGGGAGCTGTTTTTT. Encoded protein: CASSRSGWNTGELFF.

V usage is TRBV18 and J usage is TRBJ1-2; 10 bases line up with TRBD1. Germline trimming cut 3 bases from V and 4 bases from J; bases unmatched to any gene: 8. Per germline, CDR1 KGHSH and CDR2 LQKENI. The CDR3 covers 16 residues. CDR3 bases: TGTGCCAGCTCACCCGAAAGGGACAGGGGAAGCTATGGCTACACCTTC. It specifies CASSPERDRGSYGYTF.

The rearrangement joins TRBV29-1 to TRBJ2-7, with 7 bases lining up with TRBD1. In germline, CDR1 is SQVTM, CDR2 ANQGSEA. The J segment lost 4 bases and the V segment lost 1 base, leaving 7 bases of the junction unmatched. CDR3 length: 14 residues. CDR3 sequence: CSVEGYRGGYEQYF. The CDR3 DNA is TGCAGCGTTGAAGGATACAGGGGTGGGTACGAGCAGTACTTC.

This clone occurred a few times. This chain connects TRBV7-8 to TRBJ2-7, with D possibly being TRBD2 (6 bases). The V and J ends lost 3 bases and 0 bases respectively, with 9 bases between them. This CDR3 region has 14 residues. Germline CDR1 and CDR2: SGHVS and FQNEAQ. CDR3 bases: TGTGCCAGCAGCTTGCGGGAACACTCCTACGAGCAGTACTTC. Translated, it gives CASSLREHSYEQYF.

The V and J genes are TRBV13 and TRBJ2-7; TRBD2 is a possible D gene (5 bases). Germline CDR1 reads PRHDT; CDR2 reads FYEKMQ (reference sequence). The CDR3 sequence is 12 residues long. V was shortened by 5 bases and J by 6 bases, with 11 bases between the two germline ends. CDR3 sequence (DNA): TGTGCCAGCAGCAAAACTAGGTCCGAGCAGTACTTC. Residues: CASSKTRSEQYF.

For the CDR3, the DNA is TGCGCCAGCAAAGATAGGGACAGGGGAGGGGAGAATGAAAAACTGTTTTTT. This sequence encodes CASKDRDRGGENEKLFF. This sequence joins TRBV5-1 and TRBJ1-4; 10 bases are shared with TRBD1. The germline CDR1 and CDR2 sequences are SGHRS and YFSETQ. The ends lost 6 bases at V and 5 bases at J; junction bases unmatched: 13. The length of the CDR3 is 17 residues.

This clone was seen only a few times. The CDR3 nucleotides read TGTGCCAGCAGTCAGACAGGGGTCAAGTACGAAGCTTTCTTT. Amino acid sequence: CASSQTGVKYEAFF. V is TRBV2 and J is TRBJ1-1; 8 nucleotides match TRBD1. The CDR3 is 14 amino acids. J gave up 8 bases and V 5 bases, and 10 bases lay outside the gene matches. Germline V gene data show CDR1 as SNHLY and CDR2 as FYNNEI.

The V call is TRBV5-1, the J call TRBJ2-7; D possibly corresponds to TRBD2 (5 bases). CDR1 and CDR2 (germline): SGHRS, YFSETQ. The CDR3 loop spans 14 amino acids. V lost 4 bases to trimming and J lost 7 bases, with 18 bases between them. For the CDR3, the DNA is TGCGCCAGCAGCCTGAGGGCCACCTCTGGAGAGCAGTACTTC. Translated, it gives CASSLRATSGEQYF.

This clone was seen just once. The CDR3 loop is CSVGVGRAVANEQFF. The CDR3 nucleotides are TGCAGCGTTGGTGTAGGCAGGGCAGTGGCCAATGAGCAGTTCTTC. The rearrangement uses TRBV29-1 and TRBJ2-1, with TRBD1 as a possible D gene (5 bases). The V gene lost 4 bases and the J gene lost 6 bases, with 19 bases spanning the gap. Germline V gene lookup returns CDR1 SQVTM and CDR2 ANQGSEA. CDR3 size: 15 residues.

This clone was seen a handful of times. The chain joins TRBV7-9 to TRBJ2-1; 9 positions agree with TRBD1. The germline V gene has CDR1 SEHNR and CDR2 FQNEAQ (reference sequence). This CDR3 spans 16 amino acids. Trimming took 1 base from V and 3 from J; bases not matched to a gene: 4. Written as DNA, the CDR3 is TGTGCCAGCAGCTTAGTGGCGGGACAGGGCTACAATGAGCAGTTCTTC. It translates to CASSLVAGQGYNEQFF.

The gene calls are TRBV29-1 and TRBJ1-1, with D tentatively TRBD1 (5 bases). CDR3 length: 15 amino acids. Germline CDR1 is SQVTM and CDR2 is ANQGSEA. Trimming shortened V by 4 bases and J by 2 bases, and 17 bases separated the two germline ends. In DNA, the CDR3 is TGCAGCGTTGTCCCGGGACTCTTCGCCAACACTGAAGCTTTCTTT. The encoded protein is CSVVPGLFANTEAFF.

This chain joins TRBV5-1 and TRBJ2-7; TRBD1 matches at 11 bases. The germline V gene has CDR1 SGHRS and CDR2 YFSETQ. V shed 0 bases, J shed 4 bases, and the junction held 6 bases outside the gene matches. The CDR3 spans 16 residues. Here the CDR3 reads CASSLAGGDRGYEQYF. The DNA of the CDR3 is TGCGCCAGCAGCTTGGCCGGGGGGGACAGGGGGTACGAGCAGTACTTC.

The chain links TRBV18 to TRBJ1-3, with D unclear. CDR1 and CDR2 (germline): KGHSH, LQKENI. V was trimmed by 9 bases and J by 0 bases, leaving 6 bases between them. This CDR3 contains 12 residues. CDR3 sequence: CARLYSGNTIYF. The CDR3 DNA follows: TGTGCCAGACTATACTCTGGAAACACCATATATTTT.

This clone was observed once. The chain recombines TRBV9 with TRBJ2-2, with 9 nucleotides matching TRBD1. Germline V gene sequence: CDR1 SGDLS, CDR2 YYNGEE. The V gene end was trimmed by 2 bases and the J gene end by 6 bases; junction bases not matched to a gene: 8. The CDR3 runs 16 residues. CDR3 sequence (DNA): TGTGCCAGCAGCGTCGGGACAGGGAGGGTTGCCGGGGAGCTGTTTTTT. This encodes CASSVGTGRVAGELFF.

The chain links TRBV9 to TRBJ2-2; D call uncertain. Germline V CDR1 and CDR2: SGDLS, YYNGEE. Trimming took 1 base from V and 6 from J, leaving 13 bases between them. CDR3 length: 15 residues. CDR3 coding DNA: TGTGCCAGCAGCGTAACAAATGGTGGTTCCGGGGAGCTGTTTTTT. Translation gives CASSVTNGGSGELFF.

This chain joins TRBV5-1 and TRBJ2-3, with D maybe TRBD1 (6 bases). Germline CDR1 SGHRS, CDR2 YFSETQ. The CDR3 contains 14 residues. V was cut by 0 bases and J by 4 bases, with 9 bases left in between. In DNA form, the CDR3 reads TGCGCCAGCAGCTTGGCGGCAGGGGCAGATACGCAGTATTTT. Protein sequence: CASSLAAGADTQYF. Based on the CDR3 plus reference TRBV5-1 and TRBJ2-3, the full variable domain is KAGVTQTPRYLIKTRGQQVTLSCSPISGHRSVSWYQQTPGQGLQFLFEYFSETQRNKGNFPGRFSGRQFSNSRSEMNVSTLELGDSALYLCASSLAAGADTQYFGPGTRLTVL.